The rows below give T cell receptor beta chains drawn from one sample of a study of T cell changes during pregnancy in multiple sclerosis. Using immunoSEQ multiplex PCR, the repertoire was profiled, and TCRdb retains in-frame clones only, with some absent. The sample consists of under 35,000 clones, roughly 92% of them appearing once. This material consisted of CD4+ T cells from peripheral blood mononuclear cells, taken in the first trimester of pregnancy. The receptors come from a female donor with multiple sclerosis, enrolled in a pregnancy study. The CDR3 runs from the conserved cysteine through the conserved F or W. The D gene is left open where the match is weak. The listing skips clone size in some rows; elsewhere it reads once, few, many or a size class.

.,TRBJ2-5,TRBD1,TRBV5-8,TGTGCCAGCAGCTTTGGACAGGCTGGTGAGACCCAGTACTTC,CASSFGQAGETQYF
.,TRBJ2-7,.,TRBV11-2,TGTGCCAGCAGCTTAGAACCAGGGGCTAGCTACGAGCAGTACTTC,CASSLEPGASYEQYF
few,TRBJ1-1,.,TRBV10-1,TGCGCCAGCAGTGATCAGGGCACTGAAGCTTTCTTT,CASSDQGTEAFF
.,TRBJ1-5,.,TRBV6-1,TGTGCCAGCAGTAGAGATTTTCATCAGCCCCAGCATTTT,CASSRDFHQPQHF
.,TRBJ2-1,TRBD1,TRBV7-6,TGTGCCAGCAGCTTAGGGGGGACAGCGTTCTACAATGAGCAGTTCTTC,CASSLGGTAFYNEQFF
.,TRBJ2-2,.,TRBV11-2,TGTGCCAGCAGCTTCACGGGAACGAACACCGGGGAGCTGTTTTTT,CASSFTGTNTGELFF
.,TRBJ2-3,TRBD2,TRBV7-6,TGTGCCAGCAGCTTAGCTGGGACTAGCGGGGGCACAGATACGCAGTATTTT,CASSLAGTSGGTDTQYF
.,TRBJ1-4,.,TRBV2,TGTGCCAGCAGAGACCAGGTGGTTAATGAAAAACTGTTTTTT,CASRDQVVNEKLFF
.,TRBJ1-2,.,TRBV28,TGTGCCAGCAGGAGGGGGACCCCGTTCACCTTC,CASRRGTPFTF
.,TRBJ1-3,.,TRBV19,TGTGCCAGTACCTACAGAAGGTCTGGAAACACCATATATTTT,CASTYRRSGNTIYF
.,TRBJ1-5,TRBD1,TRBV19,TGTGCCAGTAGTATCGGGACAGGCAATCAGCCCCAGCATTTT,CASSIGTGNQPQHF
.,TRBJ2-7,.,TRBV5-1,TGCGCCAGCTTAAGCGGGCCAAGCTCCTACGAGCAGTACTTC,CASLSGPSSYEQYF
.,TRBJ2-6,.,TRBV25-1,TGTGCCAGCAGCCTCTCTGGGGCCAACGTCCTGACTTTC,CASSLSGANVLTF
.,TRBJ2-5,TRBD2,TRBV5-1,TGCGCCAGCAGGGGACTAGCGGGGAAAGAGACCCAGTACTTC,CASRGLAGKETQYF
.,TRBJ1-1,TRBD1,TRBV19,TGTGCCGTGGCAAAGGGACAGGGGAGGGGAGCTGAAGCTTTCTTT,CAVAKGQGRGAEAFF
.,TRBJ1-6,TRBD1,TRBV15,TGTGCCACCAGCAGAGAGGGCAGGGGGTTTCGATCACCCCTCCACTTT,CATSREGRGFRSPLHF
.,TRBJ1-2,TRBD1,TRBV7-9,TGTGCCAGCAGCTTAACCCCGACAGGGTTAGAAGGCGACACCTTC,CASSLTPTGLEGDTF
.,TRBJ1-1,.,TRBV5-1,TGCGCCAGCAGCTTCTCAACAGGGAACACTGAAGCTTTCTTT,CASSFSTGNTEAFF
.,TRBJ2-1,TRBD2,TRBV29-1,TGCAGCGCCTTGACTAGCGGGGGGTTTAATGAGCAGTTCTTC,CSALTSGGFNEQFF
.,TRBJ1-2,TRBD1,TRBV6-5,TGTGCCAGCAGTTACGCGGGGACAGGGACCTATGGCTACACCTTC,CASSYAGTGTYGYTF
.,TRBJ2-5,.,TRBV15,TGTGCCACCAGCAGGGACCTTTCGGGACAAGAGACCCAGTACTTC,CATSRDLSGQETQYF
.,TRBJ2-2,.,TRBV6-1,TGTGCCAGCAGTGAAGCCCCCGGCAGGGGCCTGTTTTTT,CASSEAPGRGLFF
.,TRBJ2-3,TRBD2,TRBV28,TGTGCCAGCACGGGGGGGCGCGGCACAGATACGCAGTATTTT,CASTGGRGTDTQYF
.,TRBJ2-7,.,TRBV7-2,TGTGCCAGCAGCTTATCCCCGGGATCCTACGAGCAGTACTTC,CASSLSPGSYEQYF
.,TRBJ2-7,.,TRBV6-4,TGTGCCAGCAGTGATGCTTCAGGTTCTTATTGCTACGAGCAGTACTTC,CASSDASGSYCYEQYF
.,TRBJ1-5,.,TRBV30,TGTGCCTGGAGTCTTGGGGGGTTAGGCAATCAGCCCCAGCATTTT,CAWSLGGLGNQPQHF
.,TRBJ1-1,.,TRBV7-2,TGTGCCAGCAGCCCCCCGATAGGGGGAGCTTTCTTT,CASSPPIGGAFF
once,TRBJ1-6,TRBD1,TRBV11-2,TGTGCCAGCAGACAAGTAGGCGCAGGGGGCAAAAATTCACCCCTCCACTTT,CASRQVGAGGKNSPLHF
.,TRBJ2-7,.,TRBV7-8,TGTGCCAGCAGCTTAGCGATAGGGAGAAGCTCCGTCATTAGCGAGCAGTACTTC,CASSLAIGRSSVISEQYF
.,TRBJ1-2,TRBD1,TRBV6-6,TGTGCCAGCAGGGACCGACAGGGGCCTACTAACTATGGCTACACCTTC,CASRDRQGPTNYGYTF
.,TRBJ2-7,.,TRBV7-6,TGTGCCAGCAGCTCCAGACCCCTAGAGGGCATCTCCTACGAGCAGTACTTC,CASSSRPLEGISYEQYF
once,TRBJ1-1,.,TRBV10-3,TGTGCCATCACCCCTCAGTCGAACACTGAAGCTTTCTTT,CAITPQSNTEAFF
.,TRBJ1-2,TRBD1,TRBV7-8,TGTGCCAGCAGCTTAGGGGAGACAGGGGGCAAGGGCTACACCTTC,CASSLGETGGKGYTF
.,TRBJ1-1,.,TRBV27,TGTGCCAGCAGTCCAAATGGCGGTAGGGGGTTATTT,CASSPNGGRGLF
.,TRBJ2-3,TRBD2,TRBV29-1,TGCAGCATTGGACTAGCGGGGGATAACACAGATACGCAGTATTTT,CSIGLAGDNTDTQYF
.,TRBJ2-7,.,TRBV27,TGTGCCAGCAGTACTTTCCCAGGCGCGCAGTACTTC,CASSTFPGAQYF
.,TRBJ2-1,.,TRBV7-2,TGTGCCAGCAGGGCCAGCAATGAGCAGTTCTTC,CASRASNEQFF
.,TRBJ2-1,.,TRBV5-5,TGTGCCAGCAGCTGGGGGCAGGGGACTATGGATGAGCAGTTCTTC,CASSWGQGTMDEQFF
.,TRBJ2-5,.,TRBV11-3,TGTGCCAGCAGCCGGGCTCCGGGACAATCAGAGACCCAGTACTTC,CASSRAPGQSETQYF
.,TRBJ1-1,TRBD1,TRBV10-3,TGTGCCACCCTAGGGGACAGCGACAAAGCTTTCTTT,CATLGDSDKAFF
.,TRBJ1-6,.,TRBV27,TGTGCCAGCAGTTGGTACAGAAACAATTCACCCCTCCACTTT,CASSWYRNNSPLHF
.,TRBJ1-3,.,TRBV6-1,TGTGCCAGCAGGGGGACATTGACTGGAAACACCATATATTTT,CASRGTLTGNTIYF
.,TRBJ1-1,.,TRBV11-2,TGTGCCAGCAGCTTAAATGTGGCGGCGGGCGACACTGAAGCTTTCTTT,CASSLNVAAGDTEAFF
.,TRBJ1-1,TRBD1,TRBV7-2,TGTGCCAGCAGACACTATCTCCGACAGGGACCTGAAGCTTTCTTT,CASRHYLRQGPEAFF
.,TRBJ1-6,TRBD1,TRBV19,TGTGCCAGTAGTGCCGACAGGGGAGACTCACCCCTCCACTTT,CASSADRGDSPLHF
.,TRBJ1-2,TRBD1,TRBV19,TGTGCCAGTAGTATTCGGGACAGGATTATTGGCTACACCTTC,CASSIRDRIIGYTF
.,TRBJ1-2,.,TRBV7-2,TGTGCCAGCAGCCCAAGGAGGGGCGGCGGGGGCGGCTATGGCTACACCTTC,CASSPRRGGGGGYGYTF
.,TRBJ2-2,.,TRBV27,TGTGCCAGCAGTTCTCGCGGGACCGGGGAGCTGTTTTTT,CASSSRGTGELFF
.,TRBJ1-2,TRBD1,TRBV18,TGTGCCAGCTCTTACGGGACAGCCTATGGCTACACCTTC,CASSYGTAYGYTF
.,TRBJ1-2,.,TRBV21-1,TGTGCCAGCAGCCCTCACCCACGGACAGGGGCACTCTATGGCTACACCTTC,CASSPHPRTGALYGYTF
.,TRBJ1-2,.,TRBV6-6,TGTGCCAGCAGTCGGTCAGGGGACTATGGCTACACCTTC,CASSRSGDYGYTF
.,TRBJ2-7,TRBD1,TRBV29-1,TGCAGCGTCGGGTACAGGGGCTCCTACGAGCAGTACTTC,CSVGYRGSYEQYF
.,TRBJ1-3,.,TRBV5-8,TGTGCCAGCACTCTCGCAGGAAATAATAGAAACACCATATATTTT,CASTLAGNNRNTIYF